The T cell receptor (beta chain) under discussion was sequenced for a study of shared clonotypes between healthy human individuals. Study results and limitations: Compared with memory subsets, naive subsets generally had larger estimated richness. Clonotype sharing levels among donors were expected to vary with sequencing depth.

The assay ran at deep level. Sequencing was performed with immunoSEQ multiplex PCR; in TCRdb, only in-frame clones are kept and a portion is missing. The sample comprises more than 2 million clones, nearly 97% of which are singletons, and approximately 0.13% rests with the top ten. Germline assignment: CDR1 SGDLS and CDR2 YYNGEE. The CDR3 length is 14 residues. V gave up 0 bases and J gave up 6 bases, with 11 bases separating them. In regard to this clone: Antigen specificity is unknown.

V usage is TRBV9 and J usage is TRBJ2-3, with D unclear. The sample was naive CD4+ T cells sorted from blood. As to subset: CD45RA+ positively selected. The origin of this receptor is a man aged 18 to 35 in good health. DNA of the CDR3: TGTGCCAGCAGCGTAGTAGGGTTACGCGATACGCAGTATTTT. It codes for CASSVVGLRDTQYF.